This T cell receptor (beta chain) was profiled in a study of T-cell reconstitution after alpha-beta-depleted transplantation in children. The TCRbeta library was prepared with unique molecular identifiers. TCRdb ran MiXCR on the PCR reads and lists one entry per CDR3 protein. The sample contains over 400,000 distinct CDR3 sequences, about 45% of which appear only once. General study findings and limits: Most T-cell counts and diversity one year after the transplant came from T cells that were newly produced.

A note on this clonotype: The antigen is undetermined.

This TCR derives from a girl under 10 years old with aplastic anemia, due to receive a stem cell transplant. Here the sequenced sample was PBMCs, taken before TCRalphabeta/CD19-depleted stem cell transplant.

CDR3 DNA sequence: TGCAGCGTTTCTGGACAGCGTCACTACGAGCAGTACTTC. Protein product: CSVSGQRHYEQYF. This rearrangement joins TRBV29-1 to TRBJ2-7; weak D call: TRBD1 (6 bases). The CDR3 is 13 amino acids. The V gene lost 5 bases and the J gene lost 3 bases, with 14 bases spanning the gap. Per germline, CDR1 SQVTM and CDR2 ANQGSEA.